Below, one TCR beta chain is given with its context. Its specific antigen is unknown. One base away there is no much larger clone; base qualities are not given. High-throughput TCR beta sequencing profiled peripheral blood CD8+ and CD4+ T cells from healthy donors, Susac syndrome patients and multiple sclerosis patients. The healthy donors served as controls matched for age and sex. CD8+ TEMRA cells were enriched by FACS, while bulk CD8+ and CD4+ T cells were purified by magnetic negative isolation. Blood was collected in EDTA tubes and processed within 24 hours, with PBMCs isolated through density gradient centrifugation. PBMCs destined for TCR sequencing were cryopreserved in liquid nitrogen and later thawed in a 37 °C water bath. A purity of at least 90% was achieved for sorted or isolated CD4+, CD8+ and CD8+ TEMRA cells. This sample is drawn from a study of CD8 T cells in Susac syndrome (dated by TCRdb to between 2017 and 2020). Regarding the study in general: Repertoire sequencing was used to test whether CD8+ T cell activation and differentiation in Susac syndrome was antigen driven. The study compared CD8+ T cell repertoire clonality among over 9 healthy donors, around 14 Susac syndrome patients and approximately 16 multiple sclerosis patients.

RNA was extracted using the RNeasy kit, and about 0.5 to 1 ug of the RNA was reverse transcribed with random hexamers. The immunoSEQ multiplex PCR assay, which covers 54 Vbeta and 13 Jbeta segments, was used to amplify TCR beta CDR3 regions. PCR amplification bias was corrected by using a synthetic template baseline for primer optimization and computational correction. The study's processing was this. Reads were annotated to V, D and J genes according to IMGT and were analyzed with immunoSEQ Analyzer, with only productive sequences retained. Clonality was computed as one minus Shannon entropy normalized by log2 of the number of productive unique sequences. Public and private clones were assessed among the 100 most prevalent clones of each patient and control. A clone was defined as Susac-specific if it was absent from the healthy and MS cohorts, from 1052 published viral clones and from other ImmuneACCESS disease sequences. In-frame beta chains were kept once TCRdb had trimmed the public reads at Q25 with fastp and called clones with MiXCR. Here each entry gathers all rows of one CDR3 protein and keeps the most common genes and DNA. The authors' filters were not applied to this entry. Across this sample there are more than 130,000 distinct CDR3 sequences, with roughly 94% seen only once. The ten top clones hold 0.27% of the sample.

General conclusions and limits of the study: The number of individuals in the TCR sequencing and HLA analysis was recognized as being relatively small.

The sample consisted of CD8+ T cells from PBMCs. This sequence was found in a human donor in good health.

In nucleotide form, the sequence is TGCAGCGTTTTGGACACCGGGGAGCTGTTTTTT. Translated, it gives CSVLDTGELFF. The sequence joins TRBV29-1 to TRBJ2-2, with no D gene named confidently. The V end loses 5 bases and the J end loses 3 bases, and a stretch of 4 bases separates them. The germline V gene sets CDR1 to SQVTM and CDR2 to ANQGSEA. The CDR3 runs 11 amino acids, cysteine and phenylalanine included. Only the CDR3 DNA is retained, 33 bases long and in frame from the first base.